Below, 17 T cell receptor beta chains from the same sample are listed, as sequenced in a study of T cells in localized non-small cell lung cancer. Measured with immunoSEQ multiplex PCR; TCRdb has only the in-frame clones, and not every one. The repertoire has some 41,000 clones, approximately 80% of them found once; the top ten carry approximately 8.6%. The sample was PBMCs, taken before any cancer treatment. These TCRs come from a man aged 35 to 69 with stage II lung adenocarcinoma.

J is TRBJ2-3 and V is TRBV7-6; D is possibly TRBD2 (7 bases). The length of the CDR3 is 13 residues. Germline V gene data show CDR1 as SGHVS and CDR2 as FNYEAQ. Deletions cut 1 base from V and 10 bases from J, with 12 bases between. The CDR3 loop is CASSLGGRESQYF. CDR3 DNA: TGTGCCAGCAGCTTAGGGGGGCGGGAGTCGCAGTATTTT. The complete variable domain, with remaining parts taken from reference TRBV7-6 and TRBJ2-3, reads GAGVSQSPRYKVTKRGQDVALRCDPISGHVSLYWYRQALGQGPEFLTYFNYEAQQDKSGLPNDRFSAERPEGSISTLTIQRTEQRDSAMYRCASSLGGRESQYFGPGTRLTVL.

The J gene is TRBJ2-3, the V gene TRBV4-1, with 12 bases lining up with TRBD2. This CDR3 region has 19 residues. The germline CDR1 and CDR2 sequences are MGHRA and YSYEKL. V lost 5 bases, J lost 1 base, and 13 bases stayed unmatched. The CDR3 sequence: CASSSTSGSVLGRTDTQYF. The CDR3 bases are TGCGCCAGCAGCTCGACTAGCGGGAGCGTTTTGGGGCGCACAGATACGCAGTATTTT.

The V call is TRBV5-1, the J call TRBJ2-5, with D perhaps given as TRBD1 or TRBD2 (5 bases each). This CDR3 is built from 14 residues. Germline lookup yields CDR1 SGHRS and CDR2 YFSETQ. V lost 3 bases to trimming and J lost 3 bases, with 12 bases between them. The chain's CDR3 is CASSSGRGKETQYF. The CDR3 region has the DNA TGCGCCAGCAGCTCAGGCCGGGGCAAAGAGACCCAGTACTTC.

J is TRBJ1-3 and V is TRBV7-2; D gene unclear. The CDR3 is 13 amino acids. Germline assignment: CDR1 SGHTA and CDR2 FQGNSA. Trimming left V 4 bases short and J 4 bases short, with 8 bases between. This chain's CDR3 is CASSSFLGNTIYF. The CDR3 DNA is TGTGCCAGCAGCTCCTTCTTGGGAAACACCATATATTTT.

This clone has a handful of counts. V is TRBV2 and J is TRBJ2-2; 9 positions match TRBD2. Germline V CDR1 and CDR2: SNHLY, FYNNEI. V shed 6 bases, J shed 8 bases, and the junction held 4 bases outside the gene matches. The length of the CDR3 is 13 residues. The CDR3 is CASRLTSGGELFF. Here the CDR3 DNA reads TGTGCCAGCAGGCTCACTAGCGGGGGGGAGCTGTTTTTT.

The chain uses TRBV7-3 and TRBJ2-7; 15 nucleotides line up with TRBD2. CDR3 length: 16 amino acids. Unmatched junction bases numbered 8, after V lost 4 bases and J lost 7 bases. Germline-derived CDR1 and CDR2 are SGHTA and FQGTGA. The CDR3 DNA reads TGTGCCAGCAGCTCTGGACTAGCGGGAGGGCCGTGGGAGCAGTACTTC. It is translated as CASSSGLAGGPWEQYF.

This sequence joins TRBV19 and TRBJ1-6; 8 bases line up with TRBD1. Germline-derived CDR1 and CDR2 are LNHDA and SQIVND (reference sequence). The junction had 4 bases not matched to a gene; V was cut back by 4 bases and J by 5 bases. This CDR3 is 15 amino acids long. The CDR3 nucleotides are TGTGCCAGTAGTACGGGACAGGCTAATAATTCACCCCTCCACTTT. This translates into CASSTGQANNSPLHF.

The chain combines TRBV4-1 with TRBJ1-5; 7 bases are a match to TRBD1. Trimming removed 0 bases from V and 0 bases from J; junction bases left unmatched: 5. CDR1 is MGHRA, CDR2 YSYEKL, per germline. This CDR3 has 17 residues. The CDR3, as DNA: TGCGCCAGCAGCCAAGAGGTCAGGGGGAATAGCAATCAGCCCCAGCATTTT. This encodes CASSQEVRGNSNQPQHF.

The V gene is TRBV9, the J gene TRBJ1-3; a weak D match, TRBD1 (5 bases). Germline CDR1 reads SGDLS; CDR2 reads YYNGEE. This CDR3 contains 19 residues. The V end lost 1 base, the J end lost 2 bases, and 22 bases lay between the germline ends. The CDR3 DNA sequence: TGTGCCAGCAGCGTATCGGCAGGGACGGAAGGTGAAACTGGAAACACCATATATTTT. This sequence encodes CASSVSAGTEGETGNTIYF.

V usage is TRBV2 and J usage is TRBJ1-2; 7 nucleotides agree with TRBD1. Germline trimming cut 6 bases from V and 8 bases from J; bases unmatched to any gene: 6. CDR1 is SNHLY and CDR2 is FYNNEI in the germline V gene. This CDR3 is 12 amino acids long. In DNA, the CDR3 is TGTGCCAGCAGGGAGGGGGCGCGGGGCTACACCTTC. Translated, it gives CASREGARGYTF.

The chain carries TRBV9 and TRBJ2-1; D not resolved. The germline V and J ends were trimmed by 10 bases and 1 base, with 9 bases remaining between them. The CDR3 has 12 residues. CDR1 and CDR2 (germline): SGDLS, YYNGEE. The CDR3 region has the DNA TGTGCCCCCCGTCAGTCCTACAATGAGCAGTTCTTC. Its protein product is CAPRQSYNEQFF.

This clone was seen only once. V and J are TRBV21-1 and TRBJ2-2; the tabulated D call, TRBD1, remains unverified against the DNA. TRBV21-1 is a pseudogene. The CDR3 totals 17 residues. The CDR3 here is CARGQGKSLGYTGELFF. The CDR3 DNA reads TGTGCCAGGGGTCAGGGGAAGTCTTTAGGGTACACCGGGGAGCTGTTTTTT.

This clone was seen a single time. The chain links TRBV5-6 to TRBJ1-1, with D maybe TRBD1 (5 bases). V lost 4 bases and J lost 2, with 9 bases in between. Germline V CDR1 and CDR2: SGHDT, YYEEEE. The CDR3 loop spans 13 amino acids. The CDR3 bases are TGTGCCAGCAGCCGGGACCTAAACACTGAAGCTTTCTTT. It translates to CASSRDLNTEAFF.

V usage is TRBV10-3 and J usage is TRBJ1-2; no clear D gene. Germline CDR1 and CDR2: ENHRY and SYGVKD. Deletions cut 5 bases from V and 0 bases from J, with 10 bases between. The CDR3 runs to 14 residues. Written as DNA, the CDR3 is TGTGCCATCAGTCCTGGGGTGGCTAACTATGGCTACACCTTC. Translating it yields CAISPGVANYGYTF.

This clone was detected only a few times. The genes are TRBV6-5 and TRBJ1-5; D is ambiguous. V was clipped by 5 bases and J by 4 bases, with 12 bases between them. The CDR3 sequence is 14 residues long. From germline, CDR1 is MNHEY and CDR2 SVGAGI. CDR3 residues: CASSTTPANQPQHF. CDR3 nucleotide sequence: TGTGCCAGCAGTACCACCCCGGCAAATCAGCCCCAGCATTTT.

The gene calls are TRBV7-9 and TRBJ1-1; perhaps TRBD1 as D (6 bases). Germline V lookup: CDR1 SEHNR, CDR2 FQNEAQ (reference sequence). CDR3 length: 14 residues. The V and J ends lost 1 base and 5 bases respectively, with 11 bases between them. CDR3 loop: CASSLEGHRTEAFF. As DNA, the CDR3 is TGTGCCAGCAGCTTAGAGGGACATCGAACTGAAGCTTTCTTT.

The chain uses TRBV7-2 and TRBJ2-1, with 7 bases matching TRBD2. The CDR3 runs 14 residues. V gave up 0 bases and J gave up 9 bases; unmatched junction bases: 5. Germline CDR1 SGHTA, CDR2 FQGNSA. CDR3 sequence (DNA): TGTGCCAGCAGCTTAGCGCGGGAGAGGTCTGAGCAGTTCTTC. As protein: CASSLARERSEQFF.